This is a list of T cell receptor beta chains from one sample in a study of blood T cell repertoires in COVID-19. Generated by immunoSEQ multiplex PCR, the TCRdb table keeps only in-frame clones and is missing some. This table holds about 150,000 clones, about 87% found once. Sequenced: peripheral blood. The receptors come from a man aged 45-65 years with active COVID-19. CDR3s include the opening cysteine and the closing phenylalanine or tryptophan. Fields, in order: J gene, D gene, clone size, V gene, CDR3 protein, CDR3 DNA. A D gene is named only where the DNA matches it firmly. For some rows the clone size is stated as once, few or many, or as a class when expanded; others skip it.

TRBJ2-2 - - TRBV4-2 CASTQYYSANTGELFF TGTGCCAGCACCCAATATTACTCTGCGAACACCGGGGAGCTGTTTTTT
TRBJ2-5 TRBD2 - TRBV5-1 CASSPGLGLETQYF TGCGCCAGCAGCCCGGGACTAGGGTTAGAGACCCAGTACTTC
TRBJ1-3 - - TRBV7-2 CASSLGGVSGNTIYF TGTGCCAGCAGCTTAGGGGGGGTCTCTGGAAACACCATATATTTT
TRBJ1-6 TRBD1 - TRBV3-1/TRBV3-2 CASSQAPNTGENYNSPLHF TGTGCCAGCAGCCAAGCGCCAAACACAGGGGAAAATTATAATTCACCCCTCCACTTT
TRBJ2-2 TRBD1 once TRBV4-2 CASSQDRGGHGELFF TGTGCCAGCAGCCAAGATAGAGGGGGCCACGGGGAGCTGTTTTTT
TRBJ2-7 TRBD2 - TRBV10-3 CAITEGLAGKGEQYF TGTGCCATCACGGAGGGACTAGCGGGGAAAGGGGAGCAGTACTTC
TRBJ2-3 - - TRBV7-8 CASSPFRDTQYF TGTGCCAGCAGCCCGTTTAGAGATACGCAGTATTTT
TRBJ2-3 - - TRBV9 CASSVGGVGTDTQYF TGTGCCAGCAGCGTAGGCGGGGTGGGCACAGATACGCAGTATTTT
TRBJ2-7 - - TRBV21-1 CASSTSGPPYEQYF TGTGCCAGCAGCACCTCGGGTCCTCCCTACGAGCAGTACTTC
TRBJ1-1 - - TRBV2 CASSDWDMNTEAFF TGTGCCAGCAGTGATTGGGACATGAACACTGAAGCTTTCTTT
TRBJ2-5 TRBD1 few TRBV14 CASSQDNTGGIETQYF TGTGCCAGCAGCCAAGATAACACAGGGGGGATAGAGACCCAGTACTTC
TRBJ1-2 TRBD1 - TRBV6-5 CASSSQGAWGYTF TGTGCCAGCAGTTCCCAGGGGGCTTGGGGCTACACCTTC
TRBJ2-1 - - TRBV3-1/TRBV3-2 CASSQEGAGAYNEQFF TGTGCCAGCAGCCAAGAGGGAGCAGGGGCCTACAATGAGCAGTTCTTC
TRBJ2-7 TRBD1 - TRBV10-3 CAIGGQPYEQYF TGTGCCATCGGGGGACAGCCCTACGAGCAGTACTTC
TRBJ2-1 TRBD2 - TRBV30 CAWRRTSGAYNEQFF TGTGCCTGGAGACGGACTAGCGGTGCCTACAATGAGCAGTTCTTC
TRBJ1-5 - - TRBV12-3/TRBV12-4 CASSFRGNQPQHF TGTGCCAGCAGTTTTAGGGGAAATCAGCCCCAGCATTTT
TRBJ2-7 - - TRBV19 CARSEFHEQYF TGTGCCAGGTCGGAGTTCCACGAGCAGTACTTC
TRBJ2-1 TRBD2 - TRBV5-1 CASISGGNNEQFF TGCGCCAGCATAAGCGGGGGGAACAATGAGCAGTTCTTC
TRBJ2-5 TRBD2 - TRBV3-1/TRBV3-2 CASSQERLAGAETQYF TGTGCCAGCAGCCAAGAGAGGCTAGCGGGGGCAGAGACCCAGTACTTC
TRBJ1-2 TRBD1 - TRBV13 CASSLGGQGRNYGYTF TGTGCCAGCAGCTTAGGCGGACAGGGGCGCAACTATGGCTACACCTTC
TRBJ2-7 TRBD1 few TRBV3-1/TRBV3-2 CASSIRDRVGEQYF TGTGCCAGCAGCATCCGGGACAGGGTGGGCGAGCAGTACTTC
TRBJ2-3 TRBD2 - TRBV5-4 CASSLAGLAGYTDTQYF TGTGCCAGCAGCTTGGCGGGACTAGCGGGTTACACAGATACGCAGTATTTT
TRBJ1-1 - - TRBV2 CASSGGVTEAFF TGTGCCAGCAGTGGGGGAGTCACTGAAGCTTTCTTT
TRBJ2-7 - - TRBV7-2 CASSKGPGLYEQYF TGTGCCAGCAGCAAGGGTCCAGGGCTCTACGAGCAGTACTTC
TRBJ1-2 - - TRBV9 CASGGERGYTF TGTGCCTCGGGGGGAGAGCGAGGCTACACCTTC
TRBJ2-5 TRBD2 - TRBV7-9 CASSIAGLAGKETQYF TGTGCCAGCAGCATCGCGGGACTAGCGGGGAAAGAGACCCAGTACTTC
TRBJ1-1 - - TRBV4-3 CASSQERNTEAFF TGCGCCAGCAGCCAAGAGAGGAACACTGAAGCTTTCTTT
TRBJ1-2 - - TRBV6-6 CASSKSARDSLGYTF TGTGCCAGCAGCAAATCTGCCCGGGACTCCCTTGGCTACACCTTC
TRBJ1-2 TRBD1 - TRBV6-5 CASSTTGGSIGYTF TGTGCCAGCAGTACCACAGGGGGCTCTATTGGCTACACCTTC
TRBJ1-2 - - TRBV6-5 CASSLTGNQDYGYTF TGTGCCAGCAGTCTCACAGGGAATCAAGACTATGGCTACACCTTC
TRBJ1-3 TRBD1 once TRBV6-5 CASRRGQSSGNTIYF TGTGCCAGCAGACGGGGACAGAGCTCTGGAAACACCATATATTTT
TRBJ1-5 TRBD1 - TRBV7-2 CASSLRTGSNQPQHF TGTGCCAGCAGCTTAAGGACAGGGTCCAATCAGCCCCAGCATTTT
TRBJ1-1 - - TRBV7-2 CASSPWTPSNTEAFF TGTGCCAGCAGCCCCTGGACACCATCGAACACTGAAGCTTTCTTT
TRBJ1-2 TRBD1 - TRBV3-1/TRBV3-2 CASSQGLRDREFF TGTGCCAGCAGCCAAGGCCTCCGGGACAGGGAGTTCTTC
TRBJ1-2 - - TRBV28 CASRVVNYGYTF TGTGCCAGCAGGGTAGTTAACTATGGCTACACCTTC
TRBJ2-2 - - TRBV7-9 CASSLGGATGELFF TGTGCCAGCAGCTTAGGGGGCGCGACCGGGGAGCTGTTTTTT
TRBJ1-6 TRBD1 - TRBV15 CATRQGANSPLHF TGTGCCACCAGGCAGGGGGCGAATTCACCCCTCCACTTT
TRBJ2-7 TRBD2 once TRBV9 CASSVVSLAAEQYF TGTGCCAGCAGCGTAGTCTCCCTAGCGGCCGAGCAGTACTTC